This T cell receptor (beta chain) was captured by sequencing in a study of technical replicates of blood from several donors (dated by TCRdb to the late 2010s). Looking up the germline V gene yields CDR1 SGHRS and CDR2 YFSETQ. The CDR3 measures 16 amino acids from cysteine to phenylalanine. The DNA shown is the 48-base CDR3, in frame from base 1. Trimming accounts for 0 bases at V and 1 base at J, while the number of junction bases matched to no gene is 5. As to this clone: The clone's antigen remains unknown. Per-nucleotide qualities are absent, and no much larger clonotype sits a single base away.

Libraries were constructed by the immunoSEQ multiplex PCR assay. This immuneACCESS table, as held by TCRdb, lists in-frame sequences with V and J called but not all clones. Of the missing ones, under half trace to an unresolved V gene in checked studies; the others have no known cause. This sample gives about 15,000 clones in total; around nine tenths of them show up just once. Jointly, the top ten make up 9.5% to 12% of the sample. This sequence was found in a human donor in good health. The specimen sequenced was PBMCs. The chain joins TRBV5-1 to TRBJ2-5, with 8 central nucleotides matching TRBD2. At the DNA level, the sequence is TGCGCCAGCAGCTTGGGGGCTAGCGGGTTCCAAGAGACCCAGTACTTC. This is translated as CASSLGASGFQETQYF.